These 18 T cell receptor beta chains originate from one sample sequenced in a study of T-cell memory formation after mild COVID-19. MiXCR, run by TCRdb on the 5' RACE reads, gives a single entry per CDR3 protein. The repertoire has 210,000 or so distinct CDR3 sequences, under 30% of them found once; the top ten carry over 9.5%. Sequencing was carried out using PBMCs or a T cell subset sorted from them (not recorded which). Every receptor here comes from an adult woman who had mild COVID-19 (a few samples of this study predate the infection). Cell type and time point are not known.

The chain couples TRBV20-1 to TRBJ2-3; 8 bases match TRBD2. This CDR3 is built from 14 residues. Per the germline V gene, CDR1 is DFQATT and CDR2 is SNEGSKA (reference sequence). The trim removed 4 bases at V and 1 base at J, leaving 4 bases unmatched. DNA for the CDR3: TGCAGTGCTACTCAGCGGGGGCGCACAGATACGCAGTATTTT. Translation: CSATQRGRTDTQYF.

This chain joins TRBV29-1 and TRBJ2-2; unclear D gene. Trimming took off 4 bases at V and 5 bases at J, with 14 bases between the two ends. The CDR3 is 14 amino acids. Per the germline V gene, CDR1 is SQVTM and CDR2 is ANQGSEA. The DNA for the CDR3 is TGCAGCGTTGCGAGGACCCGGTGGACCGGGGAGCTGTTTTTT. The encoded protein is CSVARTRWTGELFF.

This clonotype was found many times. V gene TRBV2 combines with J gene TRBJ2-1, with 10 nucleotides matching TRBD2. J gave up 5 bases and V 4 bases, and 5 bases lay outside the gene matches. There are 15 residues in the CDR3. Germline V CDR1 and CDR2: SNHLY, FYNNEI. CDR3 loop: CASSGKRGGNNEQFF. CDR3 sequence (DNA): TGTGCCAGCAGTGGCAAGCGGGGGGGCAACAATGAGCAGTTCTTC. The variable domain in full, with the rest retrieved from reference TRBV2 and TRBJ2-1, is EPEVTQTPSHQVTQMGQEVILRCVPISNHLYFYWYRQILGQKVEFLVSFYNNEISEKSEIFDDQFSVERPDGSNFTLKIRSTKLEDSAMYFCASSGKRGGNNEQFFGPGTRLTVL.

The chain has TRBV20-1 and TRBJ1-1; D may be TRBD1 (5 bases). V lost 0 bases to trimming and J lost 1 base, with 9 bases between them. The CDR3 loop spans 14 amino acids. From germline, CDR1 is DFQATT and CDR2 SNEGSKA (reference sequence). The DNA for the CDR3 is TGCAGTGCTAGAGATCGGGGGGGGAACACTGAAGCTTTCTTT. It is translated as CSARDRGGNTEAFF.

This clonotype was picked up a small number of times. V gene TRBV2 combines with J gene TRBJ2-4; a possible D gene is TRBD1 (6 bases). This CDR3 contains 14 residues. CDR1 SNHLY and CDR2 FYNNEI come from the germline V gene. V shed 6 bases and J shed 8 bases, with 17 bases lying between them. The CDR3 sequence is CASSDGQNRHIQYF. As DNA, the CDR3 is TGTGCCAGCAGCGACGGACAGAACAGGCACATTCAGTACTTC.

This clonotype was picked up one time. V is TRBV12-3 or TRBV12-4 and J is TRBJ2-3; D is ambiguous. This CDR3 is 15 amino acids long. Trimming pared 2 bases from V and 1 base from J, leaving 10 bases between. In DNA form, the CDR3 reads TGTGCCAGCAGTTTACTCTCAATTCGCACAGATACGCAGTATTTT. This codes for CASSLLSIRTDTQYF.

The chain couples TRBV15 to TRBJ2-7; weak D call: TRBD1 (6 bases). The germline V and J ends were trimmed by 2 bases and 0 bases, with 20 bases remaining between them. The length of the CDR3 is 18 residues. From germline, CDR1 is LNHNV and CDR2 YYDKDF (reference sequence). DNA of the CDR3: TGTGCCACCAGCAGAAAATTTACAGGGTTGGTAGTCTCCTACGAGCAGTACTTC. This sequence encodes CATSRKFTGLVVSYEQYF.

This clonotype has a handful of counts. The V and J genes are TRBV7-9 and TRBJ1-1; 9 bases fit TRBD1. V lost 5 bases, J lost 3 bases, and 7 bases stayed unmatched. This CDR3 comprises 15 residues. The germline CDR1 and CDR2 sequences are SEHNR and FQNEAQ (reference sequence). The CDR3 loop reads CASSPRDRAHTEAFF. CDR3 coding DNA: TGTGCCAGCAGCCCTCGGGACAGGGCTCACACTGAAGCTTTCTTT. The full variable domain, completed using reference TRBV7-9 and TRBJ1-1, is DTGVSQNPRHKITKRGQNVTFRCDPISEHNRLYWYRQTLGQGPEFLTYFQNEAQLEKSRLLSDRFSAERPKGSFSTLEIQRTEQGDSAMYLCASSPRDRAHTEAFFGQGTRLTVV.

This clonotype was detected ten times or more. The chain joins TRBV4-3 to TRBJ2-7; 9 positions match TRBD1. The CDR3 spans 13 residues. Germline V gives CDR1 LGHNA, CDR2 YSLEER. V shed 4 bases and J 4 bases; nucleotides not matched to a gene: 2. The CDR3 bases are TGCGCCAGCAGCCGCGGACAGGGGTACGAGCAGTACTTC. This gives the protein CASSRGQGYEQYF.

J is TRBJ1-1 and V is TRBV3-1; D might be TRBD1 (6 bases). Germline CDR1 and CDR2: LGHDT and YNNKEL (reference sequence). V was cut by 3 bases and J by 5 bases, with 13 bases left in between. This CDR3 is built from 14 residues. CDR3 residues: CASSHHTGNTEAFF. The DNA for the CDR3 is TGTGCCAGCAGCCACCACACAGGGAATACTGAAGCTTTCTTT. The entire variable domain, with the rest obtained from reference TRBV3-1 and TRBJ1-1, is as follows: DTAVSQTPKYLVTQMGNDKSIKCEQNLGHDTMYWYKQDSKKFLKIMFSYNNKELIINETVPNRFSPKSPDKAHLNLHINSLELGDSAVYFCASSHHTGNTEAFFGQGTRLTVV.

The rearrangement links TRBV29-1 to TRBJ2-1; 12 positions match TRBD1. This CDR3 spans 15 amino acids. V dropped 7 bases and J dropped 2; count of bases not matched to a gene: 6. CDR1 and CDR2 (germline): SQVTM, ANQGSEA. This chain's CDR3 is CSAAGQGAAYNEQFF. DNA of the CDR3: TGCAGCGCTGCGGGACAGGGGGCTGCCTACAATGAGCAGTTCTTC.

This rearrangement joins TRBV18 to TRBJ2-7; no clear D. CDR3 length: 16 amino acids. V was clipped by 2 bases and J by 4 bases, with 18 bases between them. The V gene's germline CDR1 is KGHSH and CDR2 LQKENI. CDR3 DNA: TGTGCCAGCTCACCAGAGTCGGTTCAACTGGGGTACGAGCAGTACTTC. This translates into CASSPESVQLGYEQYF. Full variable domain (remainder filled in from reference TRBV18 and TRBJ2-7): NAGVMQNPRHLVRRRGQEARLRCSPMKGHSHVYWYRQLPEEGLKFMVYLQKENIIDESGMPKERFSAEFPKEGPSILRIQQVVRGDSAAYFCASSPESVQLGYEQYFGPGTRLTVT.

The V call is TRBV11-2, the J call TRBJ2-1, with TRBD2 identical over 11 bases. Germline V gene sequence: CDR1 SGHAT, CDR2 FQNNGV. This CDR3 has 14 residues. Trimming removed 3 bases from V and 7 bases from J; junction bases left unmatched: 2. The CDR3 DNA reads as TGTGCCAGCAGCTTTATAGCGGGGGGGAATGAGCAGTTCTTC. The encoded protein is CASSFIAGGNEQFF.

This clonotype has just a few counts. Here the CDR3 DNA reads TGTGCCAGCAGCGGACCAATAACAGATACGCAGTATTTT. It is translated as CASSGPITDTQYF. This chain connects TRBV12-3 or TRBV12-4 to TRBJ2-3; D is ambiguous. V lost 6 bases and J 3 bases, leaving 10 bases between the germline ends. The CDR3 is made up of 13 amino acids.

This clonotype was observed many times. The chain recombines TRBV5-4 with TRBJ2-3; either TRBD1 or TRBD2 may fit D (5 bases each). V dropped 1 base and J dropped 7 bases, with 13 bases sitting between them. The CDR3 has 14 amino acids. From germline, CDR1 is SGHNT and CDR2 YYREEE (reference sequence). The CDR3 sequence is CASSLRTGTHTQYF. The CDR3 nucleotides are TGTGCCAGCAGCTTGAGGACCGGGACCCATACGCAGTATTTT.

The table lists this clonotype with a few counts. CDR3 bases: TGTGCCACTGCCCAGGGGGACACAGATACGCAGTATTTT. Translation: CATAQGDTDTQYF. This rearrangement joins TRBV24-1 to TRBJ2-3, with 7 nucleotides matching TRBD1. CDR1 is KGHDR and CDR2 is SFDVKD in the germline V gene. Trimming took 10 bases from V and 2 from J; bases not matched to a gene: 5. This CDR3 comprises 13 residues.

The rearrangement uses TRBV6-6 and TRBJ1-5, with 7 bases aligning to TRBD1. V gave up 8 bases and J gave up 4 bases; unmatched junction bases: 8. The germline V gene has CDR1 MNHNY and CDR2 SVGAGI (reference sequence). This CDR3 is 14 amino acids long. DNA for the CDR3: TGTGCCAGCGCTTACAGGGGTACAAATCAGCCCCAGCATTTT. Translated: CASAYRGTNQPQHF.

The sample holds one count of this clonotype. V usage is TRBV4-2 and J usage is TRBJ2-1; 13 bases align to TRBD2. The CDR3 contains 18 residues. Germline V gene sequence: CDR1 LGHNA, CDR2 YNFKEQ. V trimming: 6 bases; J trimming: 10 bases; junction bases outside the gene matches: 18. The CDR3 DNA follows: TGTGCCAGCAGTCAACAACGGCCGGGACTAGCGGGACAGCGGGAGCAGTTCTTC. Translation: CASSQQRPGLAGQREQFF.